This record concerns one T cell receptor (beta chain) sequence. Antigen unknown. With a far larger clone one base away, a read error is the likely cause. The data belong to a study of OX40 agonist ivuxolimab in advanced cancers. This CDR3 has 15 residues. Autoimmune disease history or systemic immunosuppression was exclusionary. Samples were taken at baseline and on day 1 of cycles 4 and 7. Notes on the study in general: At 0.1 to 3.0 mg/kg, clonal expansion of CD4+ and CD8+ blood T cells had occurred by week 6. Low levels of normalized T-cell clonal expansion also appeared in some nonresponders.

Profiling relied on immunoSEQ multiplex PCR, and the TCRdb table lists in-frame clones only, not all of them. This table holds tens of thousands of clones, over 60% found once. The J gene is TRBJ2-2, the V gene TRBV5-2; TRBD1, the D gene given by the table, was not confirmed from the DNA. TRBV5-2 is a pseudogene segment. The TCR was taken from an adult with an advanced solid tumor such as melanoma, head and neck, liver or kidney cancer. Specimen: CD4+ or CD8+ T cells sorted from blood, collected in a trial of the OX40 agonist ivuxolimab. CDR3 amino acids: CASSHPGVGTGELFF. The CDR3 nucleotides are TGTGCCAGCAGCCATCCAGGCGTCGGCACCGGGGAGCTGTTTTTT.